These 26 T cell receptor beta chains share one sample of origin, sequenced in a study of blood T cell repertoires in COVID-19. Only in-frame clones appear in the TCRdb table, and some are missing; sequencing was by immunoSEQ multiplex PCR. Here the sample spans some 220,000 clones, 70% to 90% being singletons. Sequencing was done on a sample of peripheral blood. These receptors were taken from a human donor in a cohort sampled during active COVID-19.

The CDR3 DNA sequence: TGTGCCACCAGCAGAGCGGCAGGGGCTAATTCACCCCTCCACTTT. Protein product: CATSRAAGANSPLHF. The chain recombines TRBV15 with TRBJ1-6; weak D call: TRBD1 (6 bases). CDR1 is LNHNV, CDR2 YYDKDF, per germline (reference sequence). V dropped 1 base and J dropped 6 bases, with 10 bases sitting between them. The CDR3 contains 15 residues.

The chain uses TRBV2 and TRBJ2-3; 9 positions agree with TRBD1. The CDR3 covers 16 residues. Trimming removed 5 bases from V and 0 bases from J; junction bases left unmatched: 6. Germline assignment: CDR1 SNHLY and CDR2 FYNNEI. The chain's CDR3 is CASSRQGVGSTDTQYF. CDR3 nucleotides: TGTGCCAGCAGTCGACAGGGGGTTGGTAGCACAGATACGCAGTATTTT.

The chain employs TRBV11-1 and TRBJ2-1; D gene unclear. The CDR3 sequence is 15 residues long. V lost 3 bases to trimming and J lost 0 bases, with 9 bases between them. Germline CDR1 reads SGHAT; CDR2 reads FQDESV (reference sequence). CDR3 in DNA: TGTGCCAGCAGCTTTAGCACGAGCTCCTACAATGAGCAGTTCTTC. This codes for CASSFSTSSYNEQFF.

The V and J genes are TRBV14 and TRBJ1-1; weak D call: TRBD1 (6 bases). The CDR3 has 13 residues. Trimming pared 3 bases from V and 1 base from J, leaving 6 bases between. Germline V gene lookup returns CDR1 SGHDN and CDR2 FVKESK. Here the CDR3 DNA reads TGTGCCAGCAGCCAGGGACAGAACACTGAAGCTTTCTTT. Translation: CASSQGQNTEAFF.

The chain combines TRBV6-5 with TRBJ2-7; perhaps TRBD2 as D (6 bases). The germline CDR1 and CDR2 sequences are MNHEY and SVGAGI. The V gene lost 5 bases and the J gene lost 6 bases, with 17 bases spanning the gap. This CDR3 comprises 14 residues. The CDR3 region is CASSSRLGVPEQYF. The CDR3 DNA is TGTGCCAGCAGTAGTAGACTAGGGGTACCCGAGCAGTACTTC.

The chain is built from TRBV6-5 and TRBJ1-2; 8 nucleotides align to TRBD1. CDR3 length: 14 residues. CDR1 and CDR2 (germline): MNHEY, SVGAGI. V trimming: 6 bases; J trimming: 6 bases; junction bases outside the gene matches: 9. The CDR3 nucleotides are TGTGCCAGCAGCACCGACAGGGGCCGGGATGGCTACACCTTC. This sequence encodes CASSTDRGRDGYTF.

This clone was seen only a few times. The CDR3 bases are TGTGCCAGCAGTTTGTTACAGGGGGCGTATGGCTACACCTTC. Encoded protein: CASSLLQGAYGYTF. The chain couples TRBV28 to TRBJ1-2; 9 bases agree with TRBD1. Germline trimming cut 3 bases from V and 5 bases from J; bases unmatched to any gene: 4. The CDR3 has 14 amino acids. Germline V gene lookup returns CDR1 MDHEN and CDR2 SYDVKM.

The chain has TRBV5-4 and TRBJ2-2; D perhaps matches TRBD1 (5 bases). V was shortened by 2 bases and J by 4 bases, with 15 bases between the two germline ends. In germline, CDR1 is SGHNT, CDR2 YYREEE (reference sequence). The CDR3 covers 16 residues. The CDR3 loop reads CASSFFKGIGTGELFF. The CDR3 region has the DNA TGTGCCAGCAGCTTTTTCAAGGGGATCGGCACCGGGGAGCTGTTTTTT.

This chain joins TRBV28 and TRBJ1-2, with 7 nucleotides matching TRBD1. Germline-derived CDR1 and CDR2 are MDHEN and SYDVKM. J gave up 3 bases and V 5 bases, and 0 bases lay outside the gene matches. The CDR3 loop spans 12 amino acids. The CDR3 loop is CASSGTDYGYTF. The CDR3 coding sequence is TGTGCCAGCAGTGGGACAGACTATGGCTACACCTTC.

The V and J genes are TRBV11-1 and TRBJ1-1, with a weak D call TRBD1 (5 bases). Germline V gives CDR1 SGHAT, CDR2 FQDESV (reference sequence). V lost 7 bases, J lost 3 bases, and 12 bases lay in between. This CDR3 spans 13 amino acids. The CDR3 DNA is TGTGCCAGCAAGGAAGGGGCCTACACTGAAGCTTTCTTT. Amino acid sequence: CASKEGAYTEAFF.

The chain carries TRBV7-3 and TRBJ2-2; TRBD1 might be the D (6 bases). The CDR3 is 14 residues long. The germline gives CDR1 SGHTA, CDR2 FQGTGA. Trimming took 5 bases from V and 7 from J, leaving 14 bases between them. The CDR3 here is CASSPQGTHGELFF. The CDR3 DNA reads TGTGCCAGCAGCCCTCAGGGGACCCACGGGGAGCTGTTTTTT.

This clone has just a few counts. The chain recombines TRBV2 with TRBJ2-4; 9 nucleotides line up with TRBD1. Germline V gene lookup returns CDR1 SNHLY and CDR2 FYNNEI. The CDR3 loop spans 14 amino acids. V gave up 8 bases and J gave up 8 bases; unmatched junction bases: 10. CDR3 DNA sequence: TGTGCCAGCCAGTTCCTGGACAGGGGCGACATTCAGTACTTC. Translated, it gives CASQFLDRGDIQYF.

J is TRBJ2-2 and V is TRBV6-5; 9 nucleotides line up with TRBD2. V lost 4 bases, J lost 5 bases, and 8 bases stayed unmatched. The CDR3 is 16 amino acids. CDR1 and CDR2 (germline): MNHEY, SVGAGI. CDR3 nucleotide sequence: TGTGCCAGCAGTTCCTACGGGCTAGCGGGAACCGGGGAGCTGTTTTTT. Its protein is CASSSYGLAGTGELFF.

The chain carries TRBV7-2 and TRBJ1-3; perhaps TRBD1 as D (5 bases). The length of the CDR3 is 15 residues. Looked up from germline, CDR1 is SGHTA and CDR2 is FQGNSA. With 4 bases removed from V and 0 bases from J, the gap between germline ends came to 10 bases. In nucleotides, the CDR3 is TGTGCCAGCAGCTACCGGGGGAGCTCTGGAAACACCATATATTTT. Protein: CASSYRGSSGNTIYF.

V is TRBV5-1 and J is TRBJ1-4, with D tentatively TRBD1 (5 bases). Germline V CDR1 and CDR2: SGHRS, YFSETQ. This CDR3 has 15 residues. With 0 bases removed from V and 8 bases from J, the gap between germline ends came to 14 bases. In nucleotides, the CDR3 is TGCGCCAGCAGCTTGGCCACAGGCATTGGGGAAAAACTGTTTTTT. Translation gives CASSLATGIGEKLFF.

The DNA for the CDR3 is TGTGCCAGCAGCACTAGTGGCGGCGACGAGCAGTACTTC. This gives the protein CASSTSGGDEQYF. The chain combines TRBV2 with TRBJ2-7; the D gene is possibly TRBD2 (5 bases). CDR3 size: 13 residues. The V and J ends lost 6 bases and 5 bases respectively, with 14 bases between them. CDR1 is SNHLY, CDR2 FYNNEI, per germline.

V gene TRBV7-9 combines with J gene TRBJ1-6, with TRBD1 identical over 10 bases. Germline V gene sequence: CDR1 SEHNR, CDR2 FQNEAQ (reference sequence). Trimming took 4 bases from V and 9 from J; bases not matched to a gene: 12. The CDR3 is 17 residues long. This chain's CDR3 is CASSSPGQGIYVSPLHF. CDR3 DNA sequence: TGTGCCAGCAGCTCTCCGGGACAGGGGATCTATGTTTCACCCCTCCACTTT.

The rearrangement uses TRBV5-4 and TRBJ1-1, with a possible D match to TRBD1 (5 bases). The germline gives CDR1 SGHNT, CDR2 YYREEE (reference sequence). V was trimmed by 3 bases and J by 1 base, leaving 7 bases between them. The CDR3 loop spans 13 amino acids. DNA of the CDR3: TGTGCCAGCAGCTCCCAGGGGAACACTGAAGCTTTCTTT. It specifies CASSSQGNTEAFF.

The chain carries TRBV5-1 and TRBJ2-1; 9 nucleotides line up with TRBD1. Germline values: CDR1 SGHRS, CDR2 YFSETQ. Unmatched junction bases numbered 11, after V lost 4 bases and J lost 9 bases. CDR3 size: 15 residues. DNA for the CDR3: TGCGCCAGCAGCCCTGGGACAGGGCAATACGGTGAGCAGTTCTTC. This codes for CASSPGTGQYGEQFF. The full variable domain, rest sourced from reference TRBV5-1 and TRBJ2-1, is KAGVTQTPRYLIKTRGQQVTLSCSPISGHRSVSWYQQTPGQGLQFLFEYFSETQRNKGNFPGRFSGRQFSNSRSEMNVSTLELGDSALYLCASSPGTGQYGEQFFGPGTRLTVL.

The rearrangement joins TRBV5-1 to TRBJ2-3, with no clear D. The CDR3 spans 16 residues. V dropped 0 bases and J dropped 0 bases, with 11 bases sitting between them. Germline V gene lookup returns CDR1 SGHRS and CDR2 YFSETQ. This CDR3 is CASSLAQTLSTDTQYF. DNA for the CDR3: TGCGCCAGCAGCTTGGCGCAGACACTTAGCACAGATACGCAGTATTTT. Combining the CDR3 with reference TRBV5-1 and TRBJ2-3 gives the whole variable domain KAGVTQTPRYLIKTRGQQVTLSCSPISGHRSVSWYQQTPGQGLQFLFEYFSETQRNKGNFPGRFSGRQFSNSRSEMNVSTLELGDSALYLCASSLAQTLSTDTQYFGPGTRLTVL.

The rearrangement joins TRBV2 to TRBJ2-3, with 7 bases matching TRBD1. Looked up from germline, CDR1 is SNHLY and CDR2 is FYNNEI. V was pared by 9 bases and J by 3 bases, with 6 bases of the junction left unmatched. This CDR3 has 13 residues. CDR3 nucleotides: TGTGCCAGTGAGAGGGGGCGGACAGATACGCAGTATTTT. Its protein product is CASERGRTDTQYF. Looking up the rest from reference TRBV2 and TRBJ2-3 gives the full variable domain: EPEVTQTPSHQVTQMGQEVILRCVPISNHLYFYWYRQILGQKVEFLVSFYNNEISEKSEIFDDQFSVERPDGSNFTLKIRSTKLEDSAMYFCASERGRTDTQYFGPGTRLTVL.

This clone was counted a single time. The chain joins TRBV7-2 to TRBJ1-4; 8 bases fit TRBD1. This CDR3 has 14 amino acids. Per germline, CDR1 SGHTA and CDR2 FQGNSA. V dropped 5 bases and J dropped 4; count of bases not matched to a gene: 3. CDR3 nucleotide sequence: TGTGCCAGCAGCGCAGGGGGCCTTAATGAAAAACTGTTTTTT. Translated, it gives CASSAGGLNEKLFF. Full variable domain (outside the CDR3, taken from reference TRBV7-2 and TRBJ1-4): GAGVSQSPSNKVTEKGKDVELRCDPISGHTALYWYRQSLGQGLEFLIYFQGNSAPDKSGLPSDRFSAERTGGSVSTLTIQRTQQEDSAVYLCASSAGGLNEKLFFGSGTQLSVL.

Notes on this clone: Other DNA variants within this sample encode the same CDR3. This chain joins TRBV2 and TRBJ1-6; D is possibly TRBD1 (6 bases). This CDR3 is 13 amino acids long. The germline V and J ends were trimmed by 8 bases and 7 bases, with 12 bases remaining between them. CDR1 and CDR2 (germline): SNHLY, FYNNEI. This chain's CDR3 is CASRGAYNSPLHF. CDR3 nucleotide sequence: TGTGCCAGCCGGGGGGCTTACAATTCACCCCTCCACTTT. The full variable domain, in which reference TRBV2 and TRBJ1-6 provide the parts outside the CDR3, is EPEVTQTPSHQVTQMGQEVILRCVPISNHLYFYWYRQILGQKVEFLVSFYNNEISEKSEIFDDQFSVERPDGSNFTLKIRSTKLEDSAMYFCASRGAYNSPLHFGNGTRLTVT.

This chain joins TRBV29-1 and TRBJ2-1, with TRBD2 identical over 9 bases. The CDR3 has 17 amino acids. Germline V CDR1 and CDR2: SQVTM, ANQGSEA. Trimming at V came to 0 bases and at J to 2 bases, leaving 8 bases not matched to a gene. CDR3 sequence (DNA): TGCAGCGTTGAAGACCGACTGGCGGGGGGGACCTACAATGAGCAGTTCTTC. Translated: CSVEDRLAGGTYNEQFF.

The CDR3 DNA follows: TGTGCCAGCAAGCGGGAGAGGAGAGCTTTCTTT. Translated: CASKRERRAFF. The chain links TRBV2 to TRBJ1-1, with D unresolved. In germline, CDR1 is SNHLY, CDR2 FYNNEI. The V and J ends lost 7 bases and 10 bases respectively, with 13 bases between them. The CDR3 consists of 11 residues.

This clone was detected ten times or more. The CDR3: CASSQAVPGGEQYF. In DNA, the CDR3 is TGTGCCAGCAGCCAGGCGGTCCCGGGAGGCGAGCAGTACTTC. The chain links TRBV3-1 (or the pseudogene TRBV3-2) to TRBJ2-7; TRBD2 matches at 7 bases. CDR1 is LGHDT and CDR2 is YNNKEL in the germline V gene (reference sequence). Trimming cost V 3 bases and J 6 bases; bases outside gene matches: 8. CDR3 length: 14 residues.